This T cell receptor (beta chain) was recovered during a study of blood T cell repertoires in COVID-19. Across the whole study: In each case, the material was cDNA or gDNA derived from T cells, B-cell-depleted T cells, or PBMCs.

Sequencing was performed with immunoSEQ multiplex PCR; in TCRdb, only in-frame clones are kept and a portion is missing. The sample has about 300,000 clones, 85% seen once; the top ten hold roughly 2.6%. The CDR3 has 14 residues. Germline V CDR1 and CDR2: SGHRS, YFSETQ. Trimming removed 1 base from V and 2 bases from J, with 9 bases in between. Material for sequencing was PBMCs or T cells enriched from blood (not recorded which). The clonotype originates from a woman between 50 and 59 years old who had recovered from COVID-19. V is TRBV5-1 and J is TRBJ1-1; D gene ambiguous. The CDR3 DNA is TGCGCCAGCAGCTTGCCCGGGGTCAACACTGAAGCTTTCTTT. Encoded protein: CASSLPGVNTEAFF.